This T cell receptor (beta chain) was observed in a study of T-cell memory formation after mild COVID-19. Study results and caveats: CD4+ clones that contracted lay mainly in CM and EM; CD8+ ones lay in EMRA. Several responding clones turned up in pre-infection memory, indicating that cross-reactive memory may have taken part. The study found balanced CD4/CD8 in clones contracting day 15 to 85 and a CD4+ lean in later expanders.

The CDR3 spans 14 residues. Trimming left V 3 bases short and J 4 bases short, with 12 bases between. Germline V gene data show CDR1 as LGHNA and CDR2 as YSLEER. A 5'RACE reaction primed in the constant segment made cDNA libraries of TCR alpha and TCR beta, and these carried sample barcodes and UMIs. Each CDR3 protein is one row after TCRdb ran MiXCR on the 5' RACE reads. The data hold more than 300,000 distinct CDR3 sequences, with more than 13% observed a single time. This clonotype has only a few counts. Its matching antigen is unknown. V is TRBV4-3 and J is TRBJ1-1; unclear D gene. The specimen was PBMCs or a T cell subset sorted from them (not recorded which). The TCR originated in a man between 18 and 29 years old who had mild COVID-19 (a few samples of this study predate the infection). Cell type and time point are not known. CDR3 coding DNA: TGCGCCAGCAGCCAGGACGGCTTGGCCACTGAAGCTTTCTTT. It codes for CASSQDGLATEAFF.